This entry features one TCR beta chain sequence. The data derive from a study of blood T cell repertoires in COVID-19. As for the study in general: COVID-19 samples, acute and convalescent, were from the United States, Italy and Spain. PBMCs, B-cell-depleted T cells, or T cells were the source of the cDNA or gDNA that made up the material.

In the authors' workflow: For nucleated cells, counts were estimated from reference gene primer amplification. Sequencing was performed with immunoSEQ multiplex PCR; in TCRdb, only in-frame clones are kept and a portion is missing. That table supplies the V and J calls and clone size; D and trimming were determined from the DNA. The sample consists of some 150,000 clones, about four fifths of them appearing once. This CDR3 is 14 amino acids long. CDR1 is SGHDN, CDR2 FVKESK, per germline. V was clipped by 4 bases and J by 9 bases; unmatched bases: 6. This receptor was taken from a woman older than 75 with acute or convalescent COVID-19. The chain has TRBV14 and TRBJ2-7, with 13 bases matching TRBD2. Sample: peripheral blood. The CDR3 protein is CASSPLTSGGRQYF. Here the CDR3 DNA reads TGTGCCAGCAGCCCCCTGACTAGCGGGGGGCGGCAGTACTTC.